This TCR beta chain was captured in a study of shared clonotypes between healthy human individuals. General observations from the study: Compared with clonotypes that all four donors shared, non-shared clonotypes had lower generation probabilities.

TCRdb keeps only in-frame clones here, not all; method: immunoSEQ multiplex PCR. Here the sample spans roughly 1 million clones, approximately 80% being singletons. Concerning this clone itself: Its target is unknown.

The J segment lost 1 base and the V segment lost 4 bases, leaving 3 bases of the junction unmatched. Germline CDR1 and CDR2: SGHRS and YFSETQ. The CDR3 is made up of 15 amino acids. The rearrangement uses TRBV5-1 and TRBJ2-3, with 10 bases lining up with TRBD2. The source of this sequence is a man in his late teens or twenties in good health. Some clones in this sample may be carry-over from other donors' samples. Sequencing was carried out using memory CD4+ T cells from PBMCs. The subset denotes: CD45RA-negative fraction. CDR3 bases: TGCGCCAGCAGCACCGGACTAGCGGGCACAGATACGCAGTATTTT. Its translation is CASSTGLAGTDTQYF.